This T cell receptor beta chain was obtained from a study of blood T cell repertoires in COVID-19. About the study: Collection of acute and convalescent COVID-19 samples took place in the United States, Italy and Spain.

Source study methods: Amplification from reference gene primers served as the basis for estimated nucleated cell counts. The repertoire was sequenced with immunoSEQ multiplex PCR; TCRdb's copy has only in-frame clones and lacks some. D and trimming come from the DNA, and the V and J calls and clone size come from that table. This table has about 250,000 clones, around 88% appearing once. Per germline, CDR1 SGDLS and CDR2 YYNGEE. CDR3 length equals 15 residues. V lost 4 bases and J 4 bases, leaving 17 bases between the germline ends. V usage is TRBV9 and J usage is TRBJ1-1; no definite D call. The sample consisted of peripheral blood. This clonotype originated in a man aged 80 or over with acute or convalescent COVID-19. For the CDR3, the DNA is TGTGCCAGCAGCCCCCGTTCGCTTGCGGGCACTGAAGCTTTCTTT. It translates to CASSPRSLAGTEAFF.